This T cell receptor (beta chain) appears in the sequencing data of a study of blood T cell repertoires in COVID-19 (dated by TCRdb to about 2020). Turning to the overall study: The collaborator samples originated in the United States, Italy and Spain and spanned the acute and convalescent phases of COVID-19. Nearly every sample came with metadata listing a de-identified subject ID, COVID-19 status, age in years and sex. The repertoires were made available in a free public database intended to serve as a resource for research on the immune response to SARS-CoV-2. The prospective study material was composed of cDNA or gDNA derived from T cells, B-cell-depleted T cells, or PBMCs. Where available, HLA class I and class II types were obtained from metadata supplied by the sample provider rather than from assay-based typing. Deeply sampled blood TCRbeta repertoires from subjects exposed to, actively infected with, or recovered from COVID-19 were included in the dataset. The samples were drawn from two sources: the first 160 participants of the ongoing ImmuneRACE study, and 1,200 or so subjects contributed by 6 global collaborators.

Summary of the overall study and its limitations: The quantity of clinical and demographic metadata differed by source and by participant and was supplied without curation.

This clone was picked up a small number of times. The antigen it recognizes is unknown. There are no base qualities to consult, and no much larger clone falls within one base. The germline ends are 12 bases apart after V is trimmed by 5 bases and J by 3 bases. Measured from the cysteine to the phenylalanine, the CDR3 is 14 residues long. The only DNA kept is the CDR3, 42 bases in frame from the first base. The germline V gene (reference sequence) supplies CDR1 SGHAT and CDR2 FQDESV. The immunoSEQ Assay, a bias-controlled multiplex PCR, was used to amplify TCRbeta CDR3 regions from genomic DNA. The published analysis was carried out like this. The number of nucleated cells in each sample was estimated by amplification of reference gene primers within the assay. To quantify the absolute abundance of each unique TCRbeta CDR3 rearrangement, sequence reads were collapsed and filtered. For each sample, productive Simpson clonality was calculated as the square root of Simpson's diversity index across productive rearrangements. This is the immuneACCESS table as TCRdb keeps it, with only in-frame sequences that have V and J called. A part of the clones is gone; compared with another copy, unresolved V genes explain less than half, and the rest is unexplained. D and trimming were read from the DNA, whereas the V and J calls and clone size are those reported in that table. The sample table shows more than 150,000 clones, and more than 85% are seen once. The ten largest clonotypes hold 2% to 3% of the sample.

Whole blood was collected in K2EDTA tubes by collaborating institutions according to the institutions' own protocols. For TCRbeta analysis, collaborator samples were shipped as frozen whole blood, as isolated PBMCs, or as DNA extracted from either sample type. Sequencing was done on a sample of peripheral blood. This sequence was found in a woman in her 70s with acute or convalescent COVID-19. The rearranged chain carries TRBV11-1 and TRBJ2-3; matching of 6 bases hints at TRBD1 as the D gene. The bases are TGTGCCAGCAGCGACAGGTATCTTACAGATACGCAGTATTTT. Its protein reads: CASSDRYLTDTQYF. With the rest looked up from the reference TRBV11-1 and TRBJ2-3 genes rather than sequenced, the full variable domain is EAEVAQSPRYKITEKSQAVAFWCDPISGHATLYWYRQILGQGPELLVQFQDESVVDDSQLPKDRFSAERLKGVDSTLKIQPAELGDSAMYLCASSDRYLTDTQYFGPGTRLTVL.